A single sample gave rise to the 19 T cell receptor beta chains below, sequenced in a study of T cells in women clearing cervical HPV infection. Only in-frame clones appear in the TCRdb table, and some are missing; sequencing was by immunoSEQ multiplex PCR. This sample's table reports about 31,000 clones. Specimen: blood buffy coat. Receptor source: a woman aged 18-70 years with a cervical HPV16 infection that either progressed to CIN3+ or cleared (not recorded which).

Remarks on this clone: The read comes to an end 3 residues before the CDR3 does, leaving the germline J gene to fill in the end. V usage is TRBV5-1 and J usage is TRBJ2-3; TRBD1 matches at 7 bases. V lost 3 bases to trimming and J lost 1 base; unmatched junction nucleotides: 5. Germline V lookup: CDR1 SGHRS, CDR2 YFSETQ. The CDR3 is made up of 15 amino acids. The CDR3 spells CASSSDRPRTDTQYF. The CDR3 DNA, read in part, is TGCGCCAGCAGCTCGGACAGGCCTCGCACAGATACG.

CDR3 amino acids: CASSGRGYQETQYF. Partial CDR3 DNA: TGTGCCAGCAGCGGGCGGGGGTACCAAGAGACC. The rearrangement joins TRBV7-2 to TRBJ2-5; 7 nucleotides match TRBD2. The read comes to an end 3 residues before the CDR3 does, leaving the germline J gene to fill in the end. Germline CDR1 and CDR2: SGHTA and FQGNSA. J was trimmed by 0 bases and V by 5 bases; bases with no gene match: 3. The length of the CDR3 is 14 residues.

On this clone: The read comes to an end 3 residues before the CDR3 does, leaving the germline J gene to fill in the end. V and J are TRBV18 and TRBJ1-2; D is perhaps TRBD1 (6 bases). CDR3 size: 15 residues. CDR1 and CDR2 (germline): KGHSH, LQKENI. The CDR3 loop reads CASSTGHPHYNDYTF. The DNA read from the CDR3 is TGTGCCAGCTCAACGGGACACCCTCACTACAATGAC.

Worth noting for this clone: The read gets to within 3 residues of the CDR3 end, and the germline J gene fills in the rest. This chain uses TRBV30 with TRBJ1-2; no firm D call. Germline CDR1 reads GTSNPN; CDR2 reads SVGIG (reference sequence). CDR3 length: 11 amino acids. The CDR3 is CAFGRVGGYTF. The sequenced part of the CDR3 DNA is TGTGCCTTTGGCCGGGTTGGGGGC.

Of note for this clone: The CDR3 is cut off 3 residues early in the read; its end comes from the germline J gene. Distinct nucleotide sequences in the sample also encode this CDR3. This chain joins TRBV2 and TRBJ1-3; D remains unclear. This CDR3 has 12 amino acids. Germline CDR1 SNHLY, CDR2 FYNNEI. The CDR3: CASSLEHGTIYF. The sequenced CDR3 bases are TGTGCCAGCAGTCTAGAGCACGGGACC.

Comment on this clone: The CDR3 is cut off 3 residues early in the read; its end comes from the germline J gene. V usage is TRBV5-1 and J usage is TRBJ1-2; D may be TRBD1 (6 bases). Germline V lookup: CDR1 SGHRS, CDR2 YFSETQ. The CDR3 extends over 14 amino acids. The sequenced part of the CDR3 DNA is TGCGCCAGCAGCTTGGTTCTGGGGGCGGGAGGC. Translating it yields CASSLVLGAGG. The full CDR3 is CASSLVLGAGGYTF.

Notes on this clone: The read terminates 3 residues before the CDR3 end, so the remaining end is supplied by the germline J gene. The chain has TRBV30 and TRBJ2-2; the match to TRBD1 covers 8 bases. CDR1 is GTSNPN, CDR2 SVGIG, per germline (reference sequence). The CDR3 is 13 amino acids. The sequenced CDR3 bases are TGTGCCCGAGGGGGGACAGGAGGTCGCCCG. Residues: CARGGTGGRP. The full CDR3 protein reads CARGGTGGRPLFF.

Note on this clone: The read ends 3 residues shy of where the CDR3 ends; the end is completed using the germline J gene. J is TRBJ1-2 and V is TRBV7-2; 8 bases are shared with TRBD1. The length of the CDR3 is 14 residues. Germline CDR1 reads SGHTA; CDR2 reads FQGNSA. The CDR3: CASSNRTGRNDYTF. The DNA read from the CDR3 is TGTGCCAGCAGCAACCGGACAGGGCGCAATGAC.

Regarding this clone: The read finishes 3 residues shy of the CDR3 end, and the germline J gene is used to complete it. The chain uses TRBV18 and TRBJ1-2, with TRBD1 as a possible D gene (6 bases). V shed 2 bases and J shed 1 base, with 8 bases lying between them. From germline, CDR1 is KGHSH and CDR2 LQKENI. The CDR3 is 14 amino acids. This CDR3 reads CASSPGQRNYGYTF. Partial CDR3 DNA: TGTGCCAGCTCACCAGGACAGCGTAACTATGGC.

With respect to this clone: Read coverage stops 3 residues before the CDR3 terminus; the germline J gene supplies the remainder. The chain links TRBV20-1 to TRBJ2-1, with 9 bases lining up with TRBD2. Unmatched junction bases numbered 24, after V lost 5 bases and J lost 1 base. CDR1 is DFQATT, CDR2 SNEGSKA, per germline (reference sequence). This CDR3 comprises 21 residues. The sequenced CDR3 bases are TGCAGTGCTGACGGCGCGGGGGGGCCGGAGTCGAAGGCTAGGTCCTACAATGAG. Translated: CSADGAGGPESKARSYNE. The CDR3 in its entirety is CSADGAGGPESKARSYNEQFF.

The sequenced CDR3 bases are TGTGCCTGGAGTGGGGGGGCCTACAATGAG. Protein: CAWSGGAYNE. From start to end, the CDR3 is CAWSGGAYNEQFF. The chain combines TRBV30 with TRBJ2-1; D is possibly TRBD2 (6 bases). The DNA ends 3 residues before the CDR3 does, and the rest of the CDR3 is filled in from the germline J gene. The V end was cut by 1 base, the J end by 2 bases, with 6 bases between. The CDR3 is made up of 13 amino acids. Germline V gene lookup returns CDR1 GTSNPN and CDR2 SVGIG (reference sequence). Supplemented by reference TRBV30 and TRBJ2-1, the full variable domain reads SQTIHQWPATLVQPVGSPLSLECTVEGTSNPNLYWYRQAAGRGLQLLFYSVGIGQISSEVPQNLSASRPQDRQFILSSKKLLLSDSGFYLCAWSGGAYNEQFFGPGTRLTVL.

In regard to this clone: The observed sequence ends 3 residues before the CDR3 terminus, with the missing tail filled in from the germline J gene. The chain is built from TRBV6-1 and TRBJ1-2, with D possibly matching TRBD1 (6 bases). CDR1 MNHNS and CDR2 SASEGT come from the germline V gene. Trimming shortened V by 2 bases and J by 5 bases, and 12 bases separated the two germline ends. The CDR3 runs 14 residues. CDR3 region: CASSEQGSSYGYTF. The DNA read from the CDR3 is TGTGCCAGCAGTGAACAGGGGAGCTCTTATGGC.

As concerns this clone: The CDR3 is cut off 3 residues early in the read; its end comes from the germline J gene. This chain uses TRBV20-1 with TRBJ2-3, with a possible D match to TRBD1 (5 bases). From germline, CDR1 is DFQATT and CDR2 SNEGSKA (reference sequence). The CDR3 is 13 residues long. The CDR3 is CSARKKQDQPQYF. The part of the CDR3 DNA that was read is TGCAGTGCTAGAAAGAAACAGGATCAGCCG.

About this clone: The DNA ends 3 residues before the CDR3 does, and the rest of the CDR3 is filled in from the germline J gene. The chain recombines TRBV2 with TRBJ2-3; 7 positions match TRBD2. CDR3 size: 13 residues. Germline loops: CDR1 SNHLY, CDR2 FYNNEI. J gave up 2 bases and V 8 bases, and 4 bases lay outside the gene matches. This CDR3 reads CASGGVFTDTQYF. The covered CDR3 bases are TGTGCCAGCGGGGGGGTCTTCACAGATACG.

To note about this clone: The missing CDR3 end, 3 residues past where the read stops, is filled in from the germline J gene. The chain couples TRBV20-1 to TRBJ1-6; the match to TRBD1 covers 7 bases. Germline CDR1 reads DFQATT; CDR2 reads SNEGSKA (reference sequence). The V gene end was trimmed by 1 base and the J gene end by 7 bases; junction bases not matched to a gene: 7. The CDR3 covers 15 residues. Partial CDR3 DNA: TGCAGTGCTAGAGTCCCCGGGACAGTAAATTCACCC. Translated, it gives CSARVPGTVNSP. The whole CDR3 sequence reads CSARVPGTVNSPLHF.

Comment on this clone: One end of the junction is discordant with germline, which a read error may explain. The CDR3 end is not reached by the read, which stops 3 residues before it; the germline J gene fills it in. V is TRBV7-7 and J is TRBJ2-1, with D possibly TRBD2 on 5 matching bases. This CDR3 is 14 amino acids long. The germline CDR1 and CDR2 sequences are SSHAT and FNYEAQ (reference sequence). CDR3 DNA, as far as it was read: TGTGCTAGCAGCCCAGACCTTAGAGGGCATGAG. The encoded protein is CASSPDLRGHE. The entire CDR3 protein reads CASSPDLRGHEQFF.

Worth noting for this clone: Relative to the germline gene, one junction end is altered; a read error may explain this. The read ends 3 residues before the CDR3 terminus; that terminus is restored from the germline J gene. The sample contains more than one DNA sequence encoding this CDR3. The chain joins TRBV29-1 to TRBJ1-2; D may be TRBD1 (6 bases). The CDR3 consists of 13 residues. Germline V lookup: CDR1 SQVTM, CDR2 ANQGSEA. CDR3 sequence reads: CSVGTASNYGYTF. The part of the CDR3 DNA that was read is TGCAGCGTTGGGACAGCGTCTAACTATGGA.

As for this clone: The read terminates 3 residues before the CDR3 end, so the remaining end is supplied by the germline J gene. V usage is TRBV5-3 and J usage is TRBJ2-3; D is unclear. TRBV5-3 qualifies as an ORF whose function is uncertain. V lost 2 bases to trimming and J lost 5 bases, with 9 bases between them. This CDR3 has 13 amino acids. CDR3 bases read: TGTGCCAGAAGCTTCCCCGACAAAGATACG. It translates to CARSFPDKDT. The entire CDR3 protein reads CARSFPDKDTQYF.

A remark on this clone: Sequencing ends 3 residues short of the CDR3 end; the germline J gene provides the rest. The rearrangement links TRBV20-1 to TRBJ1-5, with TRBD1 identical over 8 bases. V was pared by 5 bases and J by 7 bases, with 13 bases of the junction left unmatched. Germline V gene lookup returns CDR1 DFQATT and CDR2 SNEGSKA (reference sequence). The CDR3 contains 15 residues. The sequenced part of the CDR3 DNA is TGCAGTGCTCCCTCTAGAACAGGGGGAAGCCAGCCC. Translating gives CSAPSRTGGSQP. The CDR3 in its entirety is CSAPSRTGGSQPQHF.